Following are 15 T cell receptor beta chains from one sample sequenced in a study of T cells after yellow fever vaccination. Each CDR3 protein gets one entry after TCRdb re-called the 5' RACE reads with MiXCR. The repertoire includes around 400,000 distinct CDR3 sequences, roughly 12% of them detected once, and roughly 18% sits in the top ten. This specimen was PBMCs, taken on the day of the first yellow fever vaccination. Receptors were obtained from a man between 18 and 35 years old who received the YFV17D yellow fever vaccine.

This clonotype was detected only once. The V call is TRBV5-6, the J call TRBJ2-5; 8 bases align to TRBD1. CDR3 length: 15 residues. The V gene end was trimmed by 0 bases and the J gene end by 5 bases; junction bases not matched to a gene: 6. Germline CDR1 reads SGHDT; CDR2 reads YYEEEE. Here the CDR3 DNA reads TGTGCCAGCAGCTTGGGGACAGGGAGCTGGGAGACCCAGTACTTC. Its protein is CASSLGTGSWETQYF.

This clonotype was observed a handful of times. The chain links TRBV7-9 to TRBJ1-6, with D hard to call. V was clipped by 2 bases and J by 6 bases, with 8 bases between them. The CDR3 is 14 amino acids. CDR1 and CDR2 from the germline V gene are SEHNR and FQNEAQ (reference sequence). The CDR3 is CASSLLRFNSPLHF. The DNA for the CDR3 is TGTGCCAGCAGCTTATTGCGTTTTAATTCACCCCTCCACTTT.

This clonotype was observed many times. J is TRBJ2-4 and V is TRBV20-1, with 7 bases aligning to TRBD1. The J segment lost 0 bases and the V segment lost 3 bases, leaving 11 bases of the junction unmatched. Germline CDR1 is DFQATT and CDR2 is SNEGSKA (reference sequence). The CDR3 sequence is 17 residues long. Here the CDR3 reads CSASHRGLKLAKNIQYF. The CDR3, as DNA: TGCAGTGCTAGCCACAGGGGCCTGAAACTAGCCAAAAACATTCAGTACTTC.

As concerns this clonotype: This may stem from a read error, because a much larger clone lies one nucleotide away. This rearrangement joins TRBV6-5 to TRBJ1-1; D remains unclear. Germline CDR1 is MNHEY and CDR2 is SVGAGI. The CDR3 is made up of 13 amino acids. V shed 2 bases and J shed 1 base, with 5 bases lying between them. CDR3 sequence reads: CASSYAANTEAFF. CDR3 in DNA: TGTGCCAGCAGTTACGCGGCGAACACTGAAGCTTTCTTT.

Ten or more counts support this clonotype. CDR3 DNA sequence: TGCGCCAGCAGCCAAGAGTTGGGGAACACTGAAGCTTTCTTT. The encoded protein is CASSQELGNTEAFF. This chain links TRBV4-3 with TRBJ1-1; D gene ambiguous. This CDR3 has 14 residues. Trimming cost V 0 bases and J 1 base, with 6 bases left between them. From germline, CDR1 is LGHNA and CDR2 YSLEER.

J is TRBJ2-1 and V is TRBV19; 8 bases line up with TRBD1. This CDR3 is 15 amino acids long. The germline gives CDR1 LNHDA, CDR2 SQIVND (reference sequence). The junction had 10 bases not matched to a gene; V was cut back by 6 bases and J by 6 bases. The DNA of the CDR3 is TGTGCCAGTAGAAGTTTTGGACAGGGAGGCAATGAGCAGTTCTTC. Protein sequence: CASRSFGQGGNEQFF. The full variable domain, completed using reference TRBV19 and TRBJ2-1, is DGGITQSPKYLFRKEGQNVTLSCEQNLNHDAMYWYRQDPGQGLRLIYYSQIVNDFQKGDIAEGYSVSREKKESFPLTVTSAQKNPTAFYLCASRSFGQGGNEQFFGPGTRLTVL.

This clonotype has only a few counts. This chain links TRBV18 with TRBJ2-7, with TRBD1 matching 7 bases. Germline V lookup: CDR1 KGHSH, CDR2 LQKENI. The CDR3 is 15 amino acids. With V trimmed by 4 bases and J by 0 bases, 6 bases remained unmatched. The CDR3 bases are TGTGCCAGCTCACAAACAGGGGCTGACTCCTACGAGCAGTACTTC. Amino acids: CASSQTGADSYEQYF.

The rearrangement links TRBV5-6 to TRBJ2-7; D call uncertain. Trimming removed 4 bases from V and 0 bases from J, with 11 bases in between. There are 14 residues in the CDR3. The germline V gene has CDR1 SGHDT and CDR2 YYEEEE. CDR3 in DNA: TGTGCCAGCAGCCCAGCCGCCAGCTCCTACGAGCAGTACTTC. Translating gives CASSPAASSYEQYF.

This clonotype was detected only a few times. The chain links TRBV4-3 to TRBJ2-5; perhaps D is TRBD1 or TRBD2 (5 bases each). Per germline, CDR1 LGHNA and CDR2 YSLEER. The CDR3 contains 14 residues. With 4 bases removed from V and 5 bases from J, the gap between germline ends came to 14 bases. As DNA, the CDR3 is TGCGCCAGCAGCCCTGAGGGGAGTCGGGAGACCCAGTACTTC. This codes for CASSPEGSRETQYF.

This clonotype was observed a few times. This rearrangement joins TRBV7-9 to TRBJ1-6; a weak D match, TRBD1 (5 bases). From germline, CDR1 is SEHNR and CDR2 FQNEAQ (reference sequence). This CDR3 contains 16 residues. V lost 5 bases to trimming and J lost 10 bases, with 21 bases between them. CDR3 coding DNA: TGTGCCAGCAGCGGGACCGGGTCCATCACGGGGTCACCCCTCCACTTT. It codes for CASSGTGSITGSPLHF.

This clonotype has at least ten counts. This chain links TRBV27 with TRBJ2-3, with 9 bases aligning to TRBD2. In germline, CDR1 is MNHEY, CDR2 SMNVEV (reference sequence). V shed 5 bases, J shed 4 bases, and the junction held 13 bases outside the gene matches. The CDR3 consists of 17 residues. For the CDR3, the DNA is TGTGCCAGCAGTCCGGCCCCGGGACTAGCACAACCAGATACGCAGTATTTT. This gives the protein CASSPAPGLAQPDTQYF.

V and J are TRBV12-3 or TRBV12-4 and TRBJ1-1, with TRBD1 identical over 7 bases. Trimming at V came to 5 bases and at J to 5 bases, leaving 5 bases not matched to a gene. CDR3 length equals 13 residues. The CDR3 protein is CASSPNRGTEAFF. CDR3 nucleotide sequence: TGTGCCAGCAGTCCTAACAGGGGTACTGAAGCTTTCTTT.

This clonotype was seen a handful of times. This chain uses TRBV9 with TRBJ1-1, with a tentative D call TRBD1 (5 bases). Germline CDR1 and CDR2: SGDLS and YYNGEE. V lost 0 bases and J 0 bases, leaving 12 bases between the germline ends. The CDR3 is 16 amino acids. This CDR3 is CASSVAAGLMNTEAFF. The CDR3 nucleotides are TGTGCCAGCAGCGTAGCGGCGGGGCTCATGAACACTGAAGCTTTCTTT.

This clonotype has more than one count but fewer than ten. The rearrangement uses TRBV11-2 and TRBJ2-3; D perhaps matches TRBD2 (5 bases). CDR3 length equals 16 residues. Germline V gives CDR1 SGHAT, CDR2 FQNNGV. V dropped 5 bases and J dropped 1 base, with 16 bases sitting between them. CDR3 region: CASSHGVAWGTDTQYF. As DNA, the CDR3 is TGTGCCAGCAGCCACGGGGTAGCCTGGGGCACAGATACGCAGTATTTT.

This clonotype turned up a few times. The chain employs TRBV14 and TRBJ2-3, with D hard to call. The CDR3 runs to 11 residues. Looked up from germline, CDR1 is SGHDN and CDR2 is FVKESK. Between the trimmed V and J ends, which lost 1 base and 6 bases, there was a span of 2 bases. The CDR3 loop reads CASSQVDTQYF. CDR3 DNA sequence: TGTGCCAGCAGCCAAGTTGATACGCAGTATTTT.